These T cell receptor beta chains were read from a single sample in a study of T-cell memory formation after mild COVID-19. TCRdb reprocessed the 5' RACE reads via MiXCR and lists one record per CDR3 protein. The table includes 85,000 to 120,000 distinct CDR3 sequences, around an eighth detected once. Material: PBMCs or a T cell subset sorted from them (not recorded which). Source of these receptors: an adult woman who had mild COVID-19 (a few samples of this study predate the infection). Cell type and time point are not known. CDR3s include the opening cysteine and the closing phenylalanine or tryptophan. A D gene is named only where the DNA matches it firmly.

D: TRBD1
V: TRBV6-2/TRBV6-3
J: TRBJ2-3
CDR3: CASSSGQDETDTQYF

D: NA
V: TRBV12-3/TRBV12-4
J: TRBJ1-6
CDR3: CASSLVGGTHNSPLHF

D: NA
V: TRBV6-5
J: TRBJ1-2
CDR3: CASSLPGNPYGYTF

D: NA
V: TRBV24-1
J: TRBJ2-3
CDR3: CATSDLVGAETDTQYF

D: TRBD2
V: TRBV20-1
J: TRBJ2-7
CDR3: CSASGRLSYEQYF

D: TRBD1
V: TRBV4-2
J: TRBJ1-4
CDR3: CASSQGPGQGVTELFF

D: NA
V: TRBV4-3
J: TRBJ2-1
CDR3: CASSQERTGDTYNEQFF

D: NA
V: TRBV5-1
J: TRBJ2-7
CDR3: CASSSLGRDEQYF

D: TRBD1
V: TRBV29-1
J: TRBJ1-4
CDR3: CSAWDSSYKIEKLFF

D: NA
V: TRBV4-2
J: TRBJ2-5
CDR3: CASSQDRETQYF

D: NA
V: TRBV3-1
J: TRBJ2-1
CDR3: CASSQDDSYNEQFF

D: TRBD1
V: TRBV7-3
J: TRBJ2-1
CDR3: CASSYGTGAYNEQFF

D: NA
V: TRBV27
J: TRBJ2-1
CDR3: CASSYLPIGTNEQFF

D: NA
V: TRBV4-3
J: TRBJ2-3
CDR3: CASSQATGDTDTQYF

D: TRBD1
V: TRBV19
J: TRBJ1-1
CDR3: CASSAGTGGLRGRTEAFF

D: TRBD2
V: TRBV7-9
J: TRBJ2-3
CDR3: CASSLPTSGTTDTQYF

D: NA
V: TRBV25-1
J: TRBJ2-1
CDR3: CASSEGAGPNEQFF

D: TRBD1
V: TRBV7-9
J: TRBJ2-2
CDR3: CASSARQGENTGELFF

D: TRBD2
V: TRBV24-1
J: TRBJ2-1
CDR3: CATSVLWEGGIEQFF

D: NA
V: TRBV7-9
J: TRBJ2-1
CDR3: CASSSPGEQFF

D: TRBD1
V: TRBV24-1
J: TRBJ1-1
CDR3: CATSDGQGGFTEAFF

D: NA
V: TRBV24-1
J: TRBJ2-3
CDR3: CATSDGWGSTDTQYF

D: NA
V: TRBV5-1
J: TRBJ2-7
CDR3: CASGLGGLEAGYEQYF

D: TRBD2
V: TRBV6-5
J: TRBJ2-5
CDR3: CASSPLPGTRQETQYF

D: NA
V: TRBV12-3/TRBV12-4
J: TRBJ2-7
CDR3: CASKWGYEQYF

D: NA
V: TRBV29-1
J: TRBJ1-1
CDR3: CSVDDGVNTEAFF

D: NA
V: TRBV5-4
J: TRBJ2-5
CDR3: CASSPRTGVETQYF

D: NA
V: TRBV5-1
J: TRBJ2-3
CDR3: CASSLAREPDTQYF

D: NA
V: TRBV7-7
J: TRBJ2-5
CDR3: CASSQDQGWGETQYF

D: TRBD2
V: TRBV28
J: TRBJ2-7
CDR3: CASSSGTIHYEQYF

D: NA
V: TRBV20-1
J: TRBJ2-1
CDR3: CSARGIMYEQFF

D: NA
V: TRBV7-9
J: TRBJ1-5
CDR3: CASSLGALDQPQHF

D: NA
V: TRBV30
J: TRBJ2-7
CDR3: CAFSGTLPEQYF

D: NA
V: TRBV12-3/TRBV12-4
J: TRBJ2-7
CDR3: CASSLTGDFYEQYF

D: NA
V: TRBV12-3/TRBV12-4
J: TRBJ2-4
CDR3: CASSPRGWGNIQYF

D: TRBD1
V: TRBV7-6
J: TRBJ2-1
CDR3: CASSSPGQSYNEQFF

D: NA
V: TRBV7-3
J: TRBJ2-1
CDR3: CASSLVASHNEQFF

D: NA
V: TRBV5-1
J: TRBJ2-2
CDR3: CASSLAGDNQNTGELFF

D: NA
V: TRBV7-8
J: TRBJ2-2
CDR3: CASSWGELFF

D: NA
V: TRBV24-1
J: TRBJ1-2
CDR3: CATSAKAHYGYTF

D: TRBD1
V: TRBV6-5
J: TRBJ1-2
CDR3: CASSYSKGGTGGYTF

D: TRBD2
V: TRBV6-5
J: TRBJ2-3
CDR3: CASSYSRAGVGTDTQYF

D: TRBD1
V: TRBV20-1
J: TRBJ2-7
CDR3: CSATDRDRYEQYF

D: NA
V: TRBV27
J: TRBJ2-2
CDR3: CASSLRPATNTGELFF

D: NA
V: TRBV9
J: TRBJ2-7
CDR3: CASSVDGTLYEQYF

D: NA
V: TRBV12-3/TRBV12-4
J: TRBJ2-7
CDR3: CASSFELAEQYF

D: NA
V: TRBV27
J: TRBJ1-2
CDR3: CASSLTSTASDGYTF

D: NA
V: TRBV19
J: TRBJ2-1
CDR3: CATRTGKFDNEQFF

D: TRBD2
V: TRBV29-1
J: TRBJ2-3
CDR3: CSVEDRGSTDTQYF

D: NA
V: TRBV7-8
J: TRBJ2-1
CDR3: CASSPGFGDKNNEQFF

D: NA
V: TRBV6-6
J: TRBJ1-1
CDR3: CASSYARMDVGEAFF

D: TRBD1
V: TRBV19
J: TRBJ1-1
CDR3: CASSTGVNTEAFF

D: NA
V: TRBV19
J: TRBJ2-4
CDR3: CASSNQGVENIQYF

D: NA
V: TRBV9
J: TRBJ2-7
CDR3: CASSVVGSDEQYF

D: NA
V: TRBV20-1
J: TRBJ1-3
CDR3: CSAISGAGNTIYF